Within the sample, the clone carrying this T cell receptor (beta chain) is medium-sized. Its antigen is not known. This record belongs to a study of vaccination effects on CD4 cells after COVID-19. For the study at large: There were a couple of convalescent patients who gave samples 16 days and one week before vaccination.

With the ViraFEST assay, the study expanded antigen-specific CD4+ T cells using viral peptide pools, then sequenced them. Investigators separated out CD4+ T cells once less than 11 days of culture had passed. The person had a PCR-confirmed SARS-CoV-2 infection during March to December 2020. Wells each received some 2.2 million PBMC, cultured with around 9.6 IU/ml IL-2 and about 10 ug/ml peptides. The CDR3 is 15 amino acids. Per the germline V gene, CDR1 is MNHEY and CDR2 is SMNVEV (reference sequence). After removal of 5 bases from V and 5 bases from J, the junction contained 7 bases not matched to a gene. The assay was immunoSEQ multiplex PCR, and TCRdb's table has in-frame clones only and misses some. The sample yields tens of thousands of clones, just over 70% seen once.

Sequenced material: CD4+ T cells from PBMCs cultured with a peptide pool, taken before COVID-19 vaccination. The rearrangement joins TRBV27 to TRBJ2-5; 11 bases fit TRBD2. This TCR was sampled from a human donor who had a prior SARS-CoV-2 infection. The CDR3 protein is CASSTPSGGRETQYF. The CDR3, as DNA: TGTGCCAGCAGTACACCTAGCGGGGGGCGGGAGACCCAGTACTTC.